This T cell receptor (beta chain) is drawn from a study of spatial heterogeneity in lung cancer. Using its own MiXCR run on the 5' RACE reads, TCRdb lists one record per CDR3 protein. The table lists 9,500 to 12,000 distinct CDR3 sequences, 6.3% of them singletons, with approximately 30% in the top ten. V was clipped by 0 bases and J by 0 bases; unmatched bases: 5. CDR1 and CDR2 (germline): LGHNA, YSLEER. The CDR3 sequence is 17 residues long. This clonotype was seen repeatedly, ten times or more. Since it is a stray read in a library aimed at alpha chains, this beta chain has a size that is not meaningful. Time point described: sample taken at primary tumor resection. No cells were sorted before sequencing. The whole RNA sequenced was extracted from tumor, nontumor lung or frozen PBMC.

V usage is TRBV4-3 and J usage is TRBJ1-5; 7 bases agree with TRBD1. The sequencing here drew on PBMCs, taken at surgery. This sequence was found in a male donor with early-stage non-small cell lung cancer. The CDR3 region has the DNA TGCGCCAGCAGCCAAGACCCTAACAGGGGTAGCAATCAGCCCCAGCATTTT. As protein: CASSQDPNRGSNQPQHF.